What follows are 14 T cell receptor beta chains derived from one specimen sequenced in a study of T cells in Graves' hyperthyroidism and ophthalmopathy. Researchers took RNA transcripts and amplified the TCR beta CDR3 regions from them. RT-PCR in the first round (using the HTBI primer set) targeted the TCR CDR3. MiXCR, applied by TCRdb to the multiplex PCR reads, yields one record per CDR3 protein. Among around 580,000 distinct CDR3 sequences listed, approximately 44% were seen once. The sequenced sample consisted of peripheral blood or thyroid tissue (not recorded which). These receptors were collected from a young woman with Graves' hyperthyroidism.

The CDR3 nucleotides read TGTGCCAGAACACTGCCGGGAGACGACACAGATACGCAGTATTTT. It specifies CARTLPGDDTDTQYF. The chain couples TRBV2 to TRBJ2-3, with D tentatively TRBD2 (6 bases). CDR3 length: 15 residues. Trimming removed 9 bases at V and 2 bases at J, with 18 bases between. Germline loops: CDR1 SNHLY, CDR2 FYNNEI.

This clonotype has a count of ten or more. In DNA form, the CDR3 reads TGTGCCAGCAGTGAATGGGCCACTGAAGCTTTCTTT. This gives the protein CASSEWATEAFF. This chain connects TRBV2 to TRBJ1-1; D is unclear. Germline V gene sequence: CDR1 SNHLY, CDR2 FYNNEI. The CDR3 covers 12 residues. V was shortened by 2 bases and J by 4 bases, with 5 bases between the two germline ends.

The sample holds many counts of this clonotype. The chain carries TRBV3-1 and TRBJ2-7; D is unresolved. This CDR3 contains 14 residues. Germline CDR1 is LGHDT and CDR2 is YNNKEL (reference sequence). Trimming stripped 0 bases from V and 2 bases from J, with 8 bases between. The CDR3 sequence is CASSQDVRAYEQYF. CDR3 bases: TGTGCCAGCAGCCAAGATGTCCGAGCCTACGAGCAGTACTTC.

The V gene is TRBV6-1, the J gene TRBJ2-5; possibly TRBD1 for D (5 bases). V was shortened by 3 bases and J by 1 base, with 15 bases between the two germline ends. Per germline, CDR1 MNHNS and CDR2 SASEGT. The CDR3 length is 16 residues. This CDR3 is CASSDLPQGIQETQYF. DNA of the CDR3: TGTGCCAGCAGTGACTTACCCCAGGGTATCCAAGAGACCCAGTACTTC.

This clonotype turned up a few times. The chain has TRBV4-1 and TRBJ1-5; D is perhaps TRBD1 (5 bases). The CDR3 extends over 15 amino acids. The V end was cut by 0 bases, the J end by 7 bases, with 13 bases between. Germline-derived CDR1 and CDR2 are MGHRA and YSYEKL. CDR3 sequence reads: CASSQDIGWGQPQHF. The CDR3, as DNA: TGCGCCAGCAGCCAAGATATTGGATGGGGGCAGCCCCAGCATTTT.

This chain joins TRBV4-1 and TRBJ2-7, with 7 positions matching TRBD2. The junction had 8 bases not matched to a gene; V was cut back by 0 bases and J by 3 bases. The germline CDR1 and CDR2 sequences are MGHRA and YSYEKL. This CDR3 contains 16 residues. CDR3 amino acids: CASSQEKRGTRYEQYF. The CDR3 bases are TGCGCCAGCAGCCAAGAGAAGCGGGGCACCCGCTACGAGCAGTACTTC.

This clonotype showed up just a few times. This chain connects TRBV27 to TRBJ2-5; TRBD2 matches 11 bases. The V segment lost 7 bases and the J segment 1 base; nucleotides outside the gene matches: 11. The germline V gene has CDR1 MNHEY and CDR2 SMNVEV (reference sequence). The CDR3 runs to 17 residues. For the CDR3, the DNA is TGTGCCAGCACTCCTGGGGCTAGCGGGAGGATCCAAGAGACCCAGTACTTC. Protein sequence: CASTPGASGRIQETQYF.

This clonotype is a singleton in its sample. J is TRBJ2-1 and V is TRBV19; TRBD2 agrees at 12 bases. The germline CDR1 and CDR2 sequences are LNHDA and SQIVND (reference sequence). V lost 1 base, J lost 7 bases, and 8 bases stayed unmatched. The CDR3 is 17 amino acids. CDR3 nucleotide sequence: TGTGCCAGTAGTATAGCTCGACTAGCGGGAGTCGGTAATGAGCAGTTCTTC. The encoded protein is CASSIARLAGVGNEQFF.

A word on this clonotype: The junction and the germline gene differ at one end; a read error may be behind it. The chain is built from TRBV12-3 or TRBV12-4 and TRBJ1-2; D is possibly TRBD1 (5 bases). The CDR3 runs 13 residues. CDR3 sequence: CASSLKGEYRYTF. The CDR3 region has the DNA TGTGCTAGCAGTCTTAAAGGGGAATACCGCTACACCTTC.

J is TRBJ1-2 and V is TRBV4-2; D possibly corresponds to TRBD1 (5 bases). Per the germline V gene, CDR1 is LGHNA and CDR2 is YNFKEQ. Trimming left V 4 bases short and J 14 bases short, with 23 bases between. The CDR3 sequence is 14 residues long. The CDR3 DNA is TGTGCCAGCAGCCCCCAGGCAGGGACCTATGACTATACCTTC. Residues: CASSPQAGTYDYTF.

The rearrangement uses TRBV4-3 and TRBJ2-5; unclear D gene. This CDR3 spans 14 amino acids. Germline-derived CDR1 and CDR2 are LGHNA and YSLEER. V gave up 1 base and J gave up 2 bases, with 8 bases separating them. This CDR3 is CASSQGIGQETQYF. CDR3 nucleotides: TGCGCCAGCAGCCAAGGGATCGGGCAAGAGACCCAGTACTTC.

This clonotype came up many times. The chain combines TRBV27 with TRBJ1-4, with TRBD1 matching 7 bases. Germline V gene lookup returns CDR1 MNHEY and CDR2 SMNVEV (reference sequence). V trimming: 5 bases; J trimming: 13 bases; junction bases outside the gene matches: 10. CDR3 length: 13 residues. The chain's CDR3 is CASSILGQRPLFF. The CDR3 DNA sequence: TGTGCCAGCAGTATACTGGGACAGCGACCACTGTTTTTT.

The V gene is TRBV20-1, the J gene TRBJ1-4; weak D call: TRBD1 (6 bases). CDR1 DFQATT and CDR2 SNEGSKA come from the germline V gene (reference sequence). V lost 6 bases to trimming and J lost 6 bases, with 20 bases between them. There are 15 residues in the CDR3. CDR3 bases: TGCAGTGCCAGACTAGCGGCCGGGGGGCATGAAAAACTGTTTTTT. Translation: CSARLAAGGHEKLFF.

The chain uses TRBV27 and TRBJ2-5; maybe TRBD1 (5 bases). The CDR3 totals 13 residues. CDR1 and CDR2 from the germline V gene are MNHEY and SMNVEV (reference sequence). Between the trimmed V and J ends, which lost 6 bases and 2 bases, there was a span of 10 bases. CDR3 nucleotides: TGTGCCAGCAGGACAGCCTCACAAGAGACCCAGTACTTC. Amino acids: CASRTASQETQYF.